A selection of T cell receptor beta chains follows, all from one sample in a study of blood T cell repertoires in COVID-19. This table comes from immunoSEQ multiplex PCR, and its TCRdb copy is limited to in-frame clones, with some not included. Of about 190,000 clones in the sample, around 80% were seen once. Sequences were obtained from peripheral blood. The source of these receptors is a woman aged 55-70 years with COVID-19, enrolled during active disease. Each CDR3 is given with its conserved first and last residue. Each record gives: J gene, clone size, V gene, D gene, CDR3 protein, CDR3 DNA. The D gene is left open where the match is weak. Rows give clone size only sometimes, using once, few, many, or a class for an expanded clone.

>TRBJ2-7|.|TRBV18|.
CASSPGGARPLDYEQYF
TGTGCCAGCTCACCAGGGGGGGCCAGACCCCTTGACTACGAGCAGTACTTC
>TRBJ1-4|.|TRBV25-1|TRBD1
CASYGQGYEKLFF
TGTGCCAGTTACGGACAGGGCTATGAAAAACTGTTTTTT
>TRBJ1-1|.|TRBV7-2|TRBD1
CASSFEQGAHTEAFF
TGTGCCAGCAGCTTCGAACAGGGGGCCCACACTGAAGCTTTCTTT
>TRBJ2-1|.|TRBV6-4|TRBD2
CASSQLAGGITEQFF
TGTGCCAGCAGCCAACTAGCGGGGGGGATCACTGAGCAGTTCTTC
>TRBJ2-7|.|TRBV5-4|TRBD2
CASSQRDGVYEQYF
TGTGCCAGCAGCCAGCGGGACGGCGTCTACGAGCAGTACTTC
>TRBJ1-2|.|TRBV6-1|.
CASSDTYGYTF
TGTGCCAGCAGTGACACTTATGGCTACACCTTC
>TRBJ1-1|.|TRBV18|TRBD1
CASSPLGQGSSRAEAFF
TGTGCCAGCTCACCCCTGGGACAGGGAAGTAGTCGCGCTGAAGCTTTCTTT
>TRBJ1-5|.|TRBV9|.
CASIIHQPQHF
TGTGCCAGCATCATCCATCAGCCCCAGCATTTT
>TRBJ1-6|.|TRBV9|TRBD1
CASSVRTGMHSPLHF
TGTGCCAGCAGCGTAAGGACAGGGATGCATTCACCCCTCCACTTT
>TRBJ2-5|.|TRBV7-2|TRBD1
CASSLDPGQQETQYF
TGTGCCAGCAGCTTAGACCCGGGACAGCAAGAGACCCAGTACTTC
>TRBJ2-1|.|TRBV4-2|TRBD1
CASSSGTGGRENEQFF
TGTGCCAGCAGTTCCGGGACAGGGGGTAGGGAAAATGAGCAGTTCTTC
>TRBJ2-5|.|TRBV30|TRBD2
CAWSVGHAGVGAQYF
TGTGCCTGGAGTGTGGGCCACGCGGGAGTCGGGGCCCAGTACTTC
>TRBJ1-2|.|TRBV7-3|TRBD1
CASSLSGTGNYGYTF
TGTGCCAGCAGCTTATCGGGGACAGGGAACTATGGCTACACCTTC
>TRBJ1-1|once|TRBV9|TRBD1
CASSRDRVTEAFF
TGTGCCAGCAGCCGAGACAGGGTCACTGAAGCTTTCTTT
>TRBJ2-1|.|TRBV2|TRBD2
CASSDGAGGEQFF
TGTGCCAGCAGTGACGGTGCGGGAGGGGAGCAGTTCTTC
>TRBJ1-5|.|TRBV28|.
CASSGQGGAGQPQHF
TGTGCCAGCAGTGGTCAAGGGGGGGCCGGTCAGCCCCAGCATTTT
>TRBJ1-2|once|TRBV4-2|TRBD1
CASSQDGGQGVNYGYTF
TGTGCCAGCAGCCAAGATGGGGGACAGGGGGTTAACTATGGCTACACCTTC
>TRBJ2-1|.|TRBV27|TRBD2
CASSITSGRYNEQFF
TGTGCCAGCAGTATTACTAGCGGGAGATACAATGAGCAGTTCTTC
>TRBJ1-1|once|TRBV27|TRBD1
CASSLRRAGGKNTEAFF
TGTGCCAGCAGTTTGAGGCGCGCAGGGGGCAAAAACACTGAAGCTTTCTTT
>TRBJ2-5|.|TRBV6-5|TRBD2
CASRGLGTSQETQYF
TGTGCCAGCAGGGGACTAGGGACGAGTCAAGAGACCCAGTACTTC
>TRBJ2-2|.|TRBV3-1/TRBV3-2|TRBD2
CASTKAGGTTGELFF
TGTGCCAGCACCAAAGCGGGGGGGACCACCGGGGAGCTGTTTTTT
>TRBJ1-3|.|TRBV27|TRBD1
CASRQGQNSGNTIYF
TGTGCCAGCAGGCAGGGACAGAACTCTGGAAACACCATATATTTT
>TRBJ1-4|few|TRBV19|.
CASGAGPNNEKLFF
TGTGCCAGTGGGGCCGGACCGAATAATGAAAAACTGTTTTTT
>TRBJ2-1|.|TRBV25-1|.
CASSEGANEQFF
TGTGCCAGCAGTGAAGGGGCCAATGAGCAGTTCTTC
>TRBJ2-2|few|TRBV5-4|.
CASSADSIGELFF
TGTGCCAGCAGCGCGGACTCGATCGGGGAGCTGTTTTTT
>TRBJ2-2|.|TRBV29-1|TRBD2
CSVGLAGRAGELFF
TGCAGCGTGGGACTAGCGGGACGGGCCGGGGAGCTGTTTTTT
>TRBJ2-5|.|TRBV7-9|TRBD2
CASSQTSGGQETQYF
TGTGCCAGCAGCCAAACTAGCGGGGGCCAAGAGACCCAGTACTTC
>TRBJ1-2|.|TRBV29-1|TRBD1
CSVGRPGQGEVYTF
TGCAGCGTTGGCCGACCGGGACAGGGCGAAGTCTACACCTTC
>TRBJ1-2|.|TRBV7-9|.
CASSFSQNYGYTF
TGTGCCAGCAGCTTTTCCCAAAACTATGGCTACACCTTC
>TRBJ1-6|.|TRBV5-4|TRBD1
CASSRGPGQGFSPLHF
TGTGCCAGCAGCCGGGGCCCCGGACAGGGGTTCTCACCCCTCCACTTT
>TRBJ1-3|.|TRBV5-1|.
CASSLVGGVSGNTIYF
TGCGCCAGCAGCTTGGTCGGGGGTGTGAGTGGAAACACCATATATTTT
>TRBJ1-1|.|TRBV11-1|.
CASSKGPGGDTEAFF
TGTGCCAGCAGCAAAGGCCCGGGGGGGGACACTGAAGCTTTCTTT
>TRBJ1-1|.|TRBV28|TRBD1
CASSTDRVGVNTEAFF
TGTGCCAGCAGCACCGACAGGGTGGGGGTGAACACTGAAGCTTTCTTT
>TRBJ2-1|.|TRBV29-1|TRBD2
CSVRLAESKRNEQFF
TGCAGCGTGAGACTAGCGGAGTCGAAACGCAATGAGCAGTTCTTC
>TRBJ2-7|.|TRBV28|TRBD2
CASSPPRLAEYEQYF
TGTGCCAGCAGTCCACCTCGTCTAGCGGAGTACGAGCAGTACTTC
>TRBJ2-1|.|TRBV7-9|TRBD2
CASSLGGEQFF
TGTGCCAGCAGCTTGGGAGGGGAACAGTTCTTC
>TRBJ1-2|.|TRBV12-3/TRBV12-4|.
CASSLQTNYGYTF
TGTGCCAGCAGTTTACAGACTAACTATGGCTACACCTTC
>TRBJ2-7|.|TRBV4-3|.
CASSQDSGSYEQYF
TGCGCCAGCAGCCAAGATTCGGGGTCCTACGAGCAGTACTTC
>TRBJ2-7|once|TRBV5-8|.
CASSQGTLYEQYF
TGTGCCAGCAGCCAAGGGACACTTTACGAGCAGTACTTC
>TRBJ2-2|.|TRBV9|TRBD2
CASSPGTTNTGELFF
TGTGCCAGCAGCCCAGGGACTACGAACACCGGGGAGCTGTTTTTT
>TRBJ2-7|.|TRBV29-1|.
CSVEQGPPYEQYF
TGCAGCGTTGAACAGGGCCCTCCTTACGAGCAGTACTTC
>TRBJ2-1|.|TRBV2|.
CASKVRERTYNEQFF
TGTGCCAGCAAGGTGCGGGAACGGACCTACAATGAGCAGTTCTTC
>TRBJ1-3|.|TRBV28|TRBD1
CASTLGDRRNTIYF
TGTGCCAGCACCTTGGGGGACAGGAGGAACACCATATATTTT
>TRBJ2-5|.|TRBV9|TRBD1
CASSGLTGGQETQYF
TGTGCCAGCAGCGGACTGACAGGGGGGCAAGAGACCCAGTACTTC
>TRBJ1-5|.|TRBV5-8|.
CASRRVGNQPQHF
TGTGCCAGCCGCAGGGTAGGCAATCAGCCCCAGCATTTT
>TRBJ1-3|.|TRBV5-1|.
CASSPDPNGNTIYF
TGCGCCAGCAGCCCCGACCCTAACGGGAACACCATATATTTT
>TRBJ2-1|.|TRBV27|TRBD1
CASSSRQGRDEQFF
TGTGCCAGCAGTTCACGACAGGGAAGGGATGAGCAGTTCTTC
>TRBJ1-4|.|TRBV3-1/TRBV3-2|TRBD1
CASSQGQASTNEKLFF
TGTGCCAGCAGCCAGGGACAGGCTTCAACTAATGAAAAACTGTTTTTT
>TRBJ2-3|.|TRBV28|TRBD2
CASRAGFSTDTQYF
TGTGCCAGCAGAGCGGGATTCAGCACAGATACGCAGTATTTT
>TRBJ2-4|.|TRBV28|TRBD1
CASSFQGAAKNIQYF
TGTGCCAGCAGTTTCCAGGGGGCAGCCAAAAACATTCAGTACTTC
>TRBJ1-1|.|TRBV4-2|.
CASSQAGVSVSGTEAFF
TGTGCCAGCAGCCAAGCCGGGGTTTCAGTAAGCGGCACTGAAGCTTTCTTT
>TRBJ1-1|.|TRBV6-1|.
CASSETVPGGSGTEAFF
TGTGCCAGCAGTGAGACCGTACCGGGGGGCTCGGGCACTGAAGCTTTCTTT
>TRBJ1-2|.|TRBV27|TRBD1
CASWDSLGGYTF
TGTGCCAGCTGGGACAGCTTGGGAGGCTACACCTTC